Below, 18 T cell receptor beta chains from the same sample are listed, as sequenced in a study of beta chain features in type 1 diabetes. What was sequenced were expressed TCRB transcripts, since all of the isolated RNA had been reverse transcribed. The repertoire was sequenced with immunoSEQ multiplex PCR; TCRdb's copy has only in-frame clones and lacks some. This repertoire shows 620,000 or so clones, around a sixth found once; its top ten account for about 0.097%. Input material: naive CD4+ T cells from blood. The source is a man between 18 and 29 years old in good health.

This clone was seen a handful of times. The chain carries TRBV27 and TRBJ1-5; 9 bases line up with TRBD1. The length of the CDR3 is 15 residues. The ends lost 0 bases at V and 5 bases at J; junction bases unmatched: 2. CDR1 and CDR2 from the germline V gene are MNHEY and SMNVEV (reference sequence). CDR3 residues: CASSLSRDRDQPQHF. The CDR3 bases are TGTGCCAGCAGTTTATCGCGGGACAGGGATCAGCCCCAGCATTTT.

This clone was picked up one time. The CDR3 nucleotides read TGTGCCAGCAGCGCAAACAGGGGATCCCCATATGGCTACACCTTC. Its protein product is CASSANRGSPYGYTF. The genes are TRBV7-3 and TRBJ1-2, with 7 positions matching TRBD1. Germline CDR1 reads SGHTA; CDR2 reads FQGTGA. The trim removed 5 bases at V and 5 bases at J, leaving 11 bases unmatched. The CDR3 runs 15 residues.

A few counts support this clone. The chain joins TRBV10-3 to TRBJ2-7, with D possibly being TRBD1 (5 bases). This CDR3 has 9 residues. Trimming took off 10 bases at V and 7 bases at J, with 8 bases between the two ends. Germline V gene data show CDR1 as ENHRY and CDR2 as SYGVKD. CDR3 residues: CASSGEQYF. CDR3 sequence (DNA): TGTGCCAGTTCAGGGGAGCAGTACTTC.

The gene calls are TRBV10-3 and TRBJ2-3; 10 positions match TRBD2. The germline CDR1 and CDR2 sequences are ENHRY and SYGVKD. Trimming at V came to 11 bases and at J to 1 base, leaving 12 bases not matched to a gene. The CDR3 is made up of 16 amino acids. DNA of the CDR3: TGTGCCGCACGACCCAGCGGGAGGGTTGGCACAGATACGCAGTATTTT. Translated, it gives CAARPSGRVGTDTQYF.

This sequence joins TRBV6-6 and TRBJ2-1; 7 nucleotides line up with TRBD1. CDR3 length equals 15 residues. Germline CDR1 reads MNHNY; CDR2 reads SVGAGI (reference sequence). V lost 5 bases, J lost 6 bases, and 10 bases stayed unmatched. The CDR3 nucleotides read TGTGCCAGCAGTCCCGGGACAGTGGGATCCAATGAGCAGTTCTTC. It encodes CASSPGTVGSNEQFF.

This clone has just a few counts. In DNA form, the CDR3 reads TGTGCCAGCAGCTTAGGGATCGCAGATACGCAGTATTTT. Protein: CASSLGIADTQYF. The V gene is TRBV11-3, the J gene TRBJ2-3; no firm D call. The V end lost 1 base, the J end lost 4 bases, and 6 bases lay between the germline ends. From germline, CDR1 is SGHNT and CDR2 YENEEA. The CDR3 length is 13 residues. Drawing the rest from reference TRBV11-3 and TRBJ2-3, the complete variable domain is EAGVVQSPRYKIIEKKQPVAFWCNPISGHNTLYWYLQNLGQGPELLIRYENEEAVDDSQLPKDRFSAERLKGVDSTLKIQPAELGDSAVYLCASSLGIADTQYFGPGTRLTVL.

The chain links TRBV14 to TRBJ2-3, with no clear D. CDR3 size: 15 residues. With 4 bases removed from V and 2 bases from J, the gap between germline ends came to 13 bases. From germline, CDR1 is SGHDN and CDR2 FVKESK. CDR3 residues: CASSPDDWNTDTQYF. The CDR3 DNA sequence: TGTGCCAGCAGCCCCGATGACTGGAACACAGATACGCAGTATTTT. Full variable domain (outside the CDR3, taken from reference TRBV14 and TRBJ2-3): EAGVTQFPSHSVIEKGQTVTLRCDPISGHDNLYWYRRVMGKEIKFLLHFVKESKQDESGMPNNRFLAERTGGTYSTLKVQPAELEDSGVYFCASSPDDWNTDTQYFGPGTRLTVL.

The chain has TRBV5-1 and TRBJ2-2, with D maybe TRBD2 (6 bases). The germline V gene has CDR1 SGHRS and CDR2 YFSETQ. Trimming removed 4 bases from V and 0 bases from J, with 10 bases in between. The CDR3 length is 15 residues. In DNA form, the CDR3 reads TGCGCCAGCAGCGGTCGGGGGACGAACACCGGGGAGCTGTTTTTT. The encoded protein is CASSGRGTNTGELFF.

This clone was seen a handful of times. The gene calls are TRBV5-6 and TRBJ2-1, with a tentative D call TRBD1 (6 bases). Deletions cut 4 bases from V and 4 bases from J, with 15 bases between. The CDR3 loop spans 15 amino acids. Germline V CDR1 and CDR2: SGHDT, YYEEEE. CDR3 sequence: CASSPQGMGYNEQFF. DNA for the CDR3: TGTGCCAGCAGCCCACAGGGAATGGGGTACAATGAGCAGTTCTTC.

This clone was counted between two and nine times. The rearrangement links TRBV29-1 to TRBJ2-3; D is possibly TRBD2 (7 bases). This CDR3 contains 11 residues. Germline CDR1 reads SQVTM; CDR2 reads ANQGSEA. Trimming pared 3 bases from V and 15 bases from J, leaving 16 bases between. DNA for the CDR3: TGCAGCGTTGAGGGGGGCGGGAGCCGATATTTT. It yields the protein CSVEGGGSRYF.

The chain employs TRBV9 and TRBJ2-7; 10 bases line up with TRBD2. Trimming removed 4 bases from V and 7 bases from J; junction bases left unmatched: 11. The germline V gene has CDR1 SGDLS and CDR2 YYNGEE. The CDR3 runs 15 residues. CDR3 nucleotides: TGTGCCAGCAGCCCCCTGCAGCGGGAGGGCCGGGAGCAGTACTTC. It translates to CASSPLQREGREQYF.

This chain links TRBV20-1 with TRBJ2-1, with D perhaps TRBD2 (5 bases). CDR3 size: 11 residues. Germline assignment: CDR1 DFQATT and CDR2 SNEGSKA (reference sequence). The V and J ends lost 4 bases and 10 bases respectively, with 11 bases between them. The CDR3 nucleotides are TGCAGTGCTAAAGGGAGAAGCGAGCAGTTCTTC. Protein product: CSAKGRSEQFF.

This clone was found a few times. V is TRBV18 and J is TRBJ1-2; 9 nucleotides agree with TRBD1. CDR3 length equals 15 residues. Germline V gene data show CDR1 as KGHSH and CDR2 as LQKENI. V lost 1 base and J lost 5; bases outside the gene matches: 5. The chain's CDR3 is CASSPQRGQGYGYTF. CDR3 DNA sequence: TGTGCCAGCTCACCACAACGGGGACAGGGATATGGCTACACCTTC.

This clone was detected a few times. This chain links TRBV2 with TRBJ2-7; D is unclear. There are 12 residues in the CDR3. Germline V gene lookup returns CDR1 SNHLY and CDR2 FYNNEI. V lost 1 base and J lost 2, with 3 bases in between. This CDR3 reads CASSEVTYEQYF. The DNA of the CDR3 is TGTGCCAGCAGTGAAGTTACCTACGAGCAGTACTTC.

There are a few counts of this clone. The chain links TRBV5-4 to TRBJ2-7, with D maybe TRBD1 (6 bases). The germline gives CDR1 SGHNT, CDR2 YYREEE (reference sequence). The CDR3 covers 15 residues. Deletions cut 0 bases from V and 0 bases from J, with 10 bases between. CDR3 loop: CASSLADRISYEQYF. The CDR3 DNA sequence: TGTGCCAGCAGCTTGGCCGACAGGATCTCCTACGAGCAGTACTTC.

This clone was detected only a few times. V is TRBV5-5 and J is TRBJ2-1; D possibly corresponds to TRBD2 (5 bases). The CDR3 has 12 amino acids. Trimming stripped 2 bases from V and 10 bases from J, with 10 bases between. Germline V gene lookup returns CDR1 SGHKS and CDR2 YYEKEE (reference sequence). CDR3 in amino acids: CASSFGVWEQFF. The CDR3 coding sequence is TGTGCCAGCAGCTTCGGGGTATGGGAGCAGTTCTTC.

Only a few counts were recorded for this clone. The rearrangement uses TRBV4-3 and TRBJ2-4; tentatively, D is TRBD1 or TRBD2 (5 bases each). The CDR3 contains 16 residues. Germline V gene sequence: CDR1 LGHNA, CDR2 YSLEER. V was shortened by 1 base and J by 0 bases, with 10 bases between the two germline ends. CDR3: CASSQGGTLAKNIQYF. CDR3 nucleotide sequence: TGCGCCAGCAGCCAAGGAGGGACCCTAGCCAAAAACATTCAGTACTTC.

Comments on this clone: The same CDR3 arises from other DNA sequences in this sample as well. The chain is built from TRBV6-4 and TRBJ1-1; 7 nucleotides agree with TRBD1. Germline-derived CDR1 and CDR2 are MRHNA and SNTAGT. The CDR3 is 13 amino acids. V trimming: 3 bases; J trimming: 3 bases; junction bases outside the gene matches: 1. The CDR3 region is CASSDGQDTEAFF. The CDR3 region has the DNA TGTGCCAGCAGTGATGGACAGGACACTGAAGCTTTCTTT.